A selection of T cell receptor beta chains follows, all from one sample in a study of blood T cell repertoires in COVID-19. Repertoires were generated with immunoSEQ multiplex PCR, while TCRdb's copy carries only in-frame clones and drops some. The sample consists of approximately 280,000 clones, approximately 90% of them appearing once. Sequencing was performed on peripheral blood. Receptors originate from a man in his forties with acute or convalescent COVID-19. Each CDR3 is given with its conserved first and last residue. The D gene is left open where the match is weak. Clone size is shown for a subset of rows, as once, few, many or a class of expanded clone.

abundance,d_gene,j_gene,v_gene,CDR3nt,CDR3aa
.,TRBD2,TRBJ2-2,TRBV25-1,TGTGCCAGCAGTGAATCACGGGGGGTCGGGGAGCTGTTTTTT,CASSESRGVGELFF
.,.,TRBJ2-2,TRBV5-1,TGCGCCAGCTTTGAGAGGGCCGGGGAGCTGTTTTTT,CASFERAGELFF
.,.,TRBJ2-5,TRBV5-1,TGCGCCAGCAGCCAGACAGTCGAAGAGACCCAGTACTTC,CASSQTVEETQYF
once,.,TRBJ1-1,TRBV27,TGTGCCAGCAGTCCTCGAGGGGGCACTGAAGCTTTCTTT,CASSPRGGTEAFF
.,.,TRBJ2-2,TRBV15,TGTGCCACCAGCAGAGCCTCTTTCGGGGAGCTGTTTTTT,CATSRASFGELFF
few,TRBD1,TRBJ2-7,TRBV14,TGTGCCAGCAGAGGTACCGGGACAGGGAGATCCTACGAGCAGTACTTC,CASRGTGTGRSYEQYF
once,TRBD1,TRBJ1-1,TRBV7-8,TGTGCCAGCAGCTTACCTCCAAAAGGGGGCAAGAATGAAGCTTTCTTT,CASSLPPKGGKNEAFF
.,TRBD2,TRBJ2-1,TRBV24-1,TGTGCCACCAGTGACGTAGCGGGGGGGAACAATGAGCAGTTCTTC,CATSDVAGGNNEQFF
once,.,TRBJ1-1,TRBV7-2,TGTGCCAGCAGCTTCGGCGACAGGCTGAACACTGAAGCTTTCTTT,CASSFGDRLNTEAFF
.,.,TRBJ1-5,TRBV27,TGTGCCAGCAGTTTACGGGGTACATGGGGTCTCGGCAATCAGCCCCAGCATTTT,CASSLRGTWGLGNQPQHF
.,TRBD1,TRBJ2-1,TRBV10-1,TGCGCCAGCAGTTGGACAGGGGCCACCAATGAGCAGTTCTTC,CASSWTGATNEQFF
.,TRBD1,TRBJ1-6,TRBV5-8,TGTGCCAGCAGCTTGGAACAGGGGCCCCGGTGGTCACCCCTCCACTTT,CASSLEQGPRWSPLHF
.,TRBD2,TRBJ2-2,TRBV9,TGTGCCAGCAGCGTCACTAGCGGGGGGGCCGACACCGGGGAGCTGTTTTTT,CASSVTSGGADTGELFF
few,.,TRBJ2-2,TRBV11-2,TGTGCCAGCAGCCTTACACCGAACACCGGGGAGCTGTTTTTT,CASSLTPNTGELFF
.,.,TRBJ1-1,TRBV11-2,TGTGCCAGCAGCTTAGAGCGGGTGAACACTGAAGCTTTCTTT,CASSLERVNTEAFF
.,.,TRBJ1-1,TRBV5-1,TGCGCCAGCAGCCAAGGGGCCACTGAAGCTTTCTTT,CASSQGATEAFF
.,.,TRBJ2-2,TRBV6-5,TGTGCCAGCAGGAGGCCAGGGGACACCGGGGAGCTGTTTTTT,CASRRPGDTGELFF
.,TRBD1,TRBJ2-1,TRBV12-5,TGTGCTAGTGACAGGGGTACCTACAATGAGCAGTTCTTC,CASDRGTYNEQFF
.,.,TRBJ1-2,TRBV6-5,TGTGCCAGCAGTCCAGTGGGGCAGGGCGGAGGCTACACCTTC,CASSPVGQGGGYTF
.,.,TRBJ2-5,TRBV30,TGTGCCTGGGGGCCTATTCGGGAGACCCAGTACTTC,CAWGPIRETQYF
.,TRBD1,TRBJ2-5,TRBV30,TGTGCCTGGAGTGTGGACAGGGGGCGAGAGACCCAGTACTTC,CAWSVDRGRETQYF
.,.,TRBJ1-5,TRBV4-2,TGTGCCAGCAGCCAAGTACGCAGTTCCAATCAGCCCCAGCATTTT,CASSQVRSSNQPQHF
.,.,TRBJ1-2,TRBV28,TGTGCCAGCATGCCGTCGCTCTCGGGAGGCTACACCTTC,CASMPSLSGGYTF
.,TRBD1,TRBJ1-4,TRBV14,TGTGCCAGCAGCCAAGACGGCAGGGGGTCGGTAAAACTGTTTTTT,CASSQDGRGSVKLFF
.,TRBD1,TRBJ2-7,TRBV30,TGTGCCTGCGCAGGGGGCCGAGATTTAGAGCAGTACTTC,CACAGGRDLEQYF
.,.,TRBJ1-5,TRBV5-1,TGCGCCAGCAGCTTGGCGGCAGGGGTCGGTCAGCCCCAGCATTTT,CASSLAAGVGQPQHF
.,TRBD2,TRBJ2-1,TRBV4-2,TGTGCCAGCAGCCCGATTGTTAGGACTAGCGGGGGAGGTGAGCAGTTCTTC,CASSPIVRTSGGGEQFF
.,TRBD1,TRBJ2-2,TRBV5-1,TGCGCCAGCAGCCCGAGGACAGGGAAGAACACCGGGGAGCTGTTTTTT,CASSPRTGKNTGELFF
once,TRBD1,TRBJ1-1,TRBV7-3,TGTGCCAGCAGCCTAGGGACAGGGAACACTGAAGCTTTCTTT,CASSLGTGNTEAFF
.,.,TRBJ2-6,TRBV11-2,TGTGCCAGCAGCCCTATACCTTCTGGGGCCAACGTCCTGACTTTC,CASSPIPSGANVLTF
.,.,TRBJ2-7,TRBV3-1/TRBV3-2,TGTGCCAGCAGCCAAGATGGGAACAGGGTCTACGAGCAGTACTTC,CASSQDGNRVYEQYF
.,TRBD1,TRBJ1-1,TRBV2,TGTGCCAGCAGTGATAACCAGGGGGCAGCTTTCTTT,CASSDNQGAAFF
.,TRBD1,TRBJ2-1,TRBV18,TGTGCCAGCTCACCGTCCGACAGGGGGTCCTACAATGAGCAGTTCTTC,CASSPSDRGSYNEQFF
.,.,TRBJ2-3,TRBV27,TGTGCCAGCAGTTTTGACAGGCTCGGAGGCACAGATACGCAGTATTTT,CASSFDRLGGTDTQYF
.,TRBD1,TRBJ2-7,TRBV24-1,TGTGCCACCAGTCGAACCGGGACAGGGGTCAACGAGCAGTACTTC,CATSRTGTGVNEQYF
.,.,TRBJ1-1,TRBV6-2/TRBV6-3,TGTGCCAGCAGTTTCGACAGTTACACTGAAGCTTTCTTT,CASSFDSYTEAFF
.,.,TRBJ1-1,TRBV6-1,TGTGCCAGCAGTGAATATGTCACTGAAGCTTTCTTT,CASSEYVTEAFF
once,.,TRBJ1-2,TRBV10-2,TGCGCGACTAAGGACTATGGCTACACCTTC,CATKDYGYTF
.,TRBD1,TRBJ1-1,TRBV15,TGTGCCACCAGGGGGACAGGGGGCACTGAAGCTTTCTTT,CATRGTGGTEAFF
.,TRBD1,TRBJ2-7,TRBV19,TGTGCCAGTAGTTCTCCAAACAGGGGCATCTCCTACGAGCAGTACTTC,CASSSPNRGISYEQYF
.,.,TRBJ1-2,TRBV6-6,TGTGCCAGCAGTTACTCATCCGCCGGGTTGGACTATGGCTACACCTTC,CASSYSSAGLDYGYTF
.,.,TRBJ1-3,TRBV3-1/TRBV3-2,TGTGCCAGCAGCCAAGAATCAGGGTTGTATGGAAACACCATATATTTT,CASSQESGLYGNTIYF
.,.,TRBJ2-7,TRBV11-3,TGTGCCAGCAGCTTAGGGGGTAGGGGAAAAGACGAGCAGTACTTC,CASSLGGRGKDEQYF
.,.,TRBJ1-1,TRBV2,TGTGCCAGCAGTGATAGCTCTATCATGAACACTGAAGCTTTCTTT,CASSDSSIMNTEAFF
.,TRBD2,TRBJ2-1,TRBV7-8,TGTGCCAGCAGCCGGGGGGGACTAGCGGCCTTCAGCTCCTACAATGAGCAGTTCTTC,CASSRGGLAAFSSYNEQFF
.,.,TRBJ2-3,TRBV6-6,TGTGCCAGCACCCCCCGGGGGGCCACAGATACGCAGTATTTT,CASTPRGATDTQYF
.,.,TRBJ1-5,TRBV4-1,TGCGCCAGCAGCCAAGGGCACAATCAGCCCCAGCATTTT,CASSQGHNQPQHF
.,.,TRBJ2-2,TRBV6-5,TGTGCCAGCAGTTACTCGCAGGGCGGGGTGCGCGGGGAGCTGTTTTTT,CASSYSQGGVRGELFF
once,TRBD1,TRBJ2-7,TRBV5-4,TGTGCCAGCAGCCGTGGACAGGGTGGGGAATCCTACGAGCAGTACTTC,CASSRGQGGESYEQYF
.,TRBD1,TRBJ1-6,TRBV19,TGTGCCAGTAGTTCTACAGGGGATTCACCCCTCCACTTT,CASSSTGDSPLHF
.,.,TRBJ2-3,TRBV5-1,TGCGCCAGCAGCCTACAGGGTGACACAGATACGCAGTATTTT,CASSLQGDTDTQYF
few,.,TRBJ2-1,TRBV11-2,TGTGCCAGCAGCTTGACAGGATCTCATGAGCAGTTCTTC,CASSLTGSHEQFF